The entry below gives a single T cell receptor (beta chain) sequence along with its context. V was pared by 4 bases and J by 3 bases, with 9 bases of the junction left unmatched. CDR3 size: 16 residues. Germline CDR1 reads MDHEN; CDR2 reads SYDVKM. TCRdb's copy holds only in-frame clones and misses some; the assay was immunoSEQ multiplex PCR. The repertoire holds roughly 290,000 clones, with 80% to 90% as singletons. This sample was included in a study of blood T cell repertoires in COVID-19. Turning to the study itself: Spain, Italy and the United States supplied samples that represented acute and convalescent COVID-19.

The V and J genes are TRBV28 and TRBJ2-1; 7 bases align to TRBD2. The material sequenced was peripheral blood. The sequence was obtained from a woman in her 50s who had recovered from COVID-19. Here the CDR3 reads CASSWGLTSLYNEQFF. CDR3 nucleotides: TGTGCCAGCAGTTGGGGTTTGACTAGCCTCTACAATGAGCAGTTCTTC.